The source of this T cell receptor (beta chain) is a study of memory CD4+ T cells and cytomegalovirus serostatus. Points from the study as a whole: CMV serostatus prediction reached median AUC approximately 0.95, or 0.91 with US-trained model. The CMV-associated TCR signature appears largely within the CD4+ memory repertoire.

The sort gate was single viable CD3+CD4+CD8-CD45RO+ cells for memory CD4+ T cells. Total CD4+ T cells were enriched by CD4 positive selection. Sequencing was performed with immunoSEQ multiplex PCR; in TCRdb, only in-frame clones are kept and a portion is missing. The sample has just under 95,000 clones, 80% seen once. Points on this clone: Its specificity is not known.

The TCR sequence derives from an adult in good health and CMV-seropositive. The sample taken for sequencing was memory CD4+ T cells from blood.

The CDR3: CATSRDHLFDSLNEKLFF. DNA of the CDR3: TGTGCCACCAGCAGAGATCATCTTTTTGACAGTTTAAATGAAAAACTGTTTTTT. The chain combines TRBV15 with TRBJ1-4; perhaps TRBD1 as D (5 bases). The germline V gene has CDR1 LNHNV and CDR2 YYDKDF (reference sequence). The CDR3 is made up of 18 amino acids. Trimming shortened V by 0 bases and J by 5 bases, and 19 bases separated the two germline ends.